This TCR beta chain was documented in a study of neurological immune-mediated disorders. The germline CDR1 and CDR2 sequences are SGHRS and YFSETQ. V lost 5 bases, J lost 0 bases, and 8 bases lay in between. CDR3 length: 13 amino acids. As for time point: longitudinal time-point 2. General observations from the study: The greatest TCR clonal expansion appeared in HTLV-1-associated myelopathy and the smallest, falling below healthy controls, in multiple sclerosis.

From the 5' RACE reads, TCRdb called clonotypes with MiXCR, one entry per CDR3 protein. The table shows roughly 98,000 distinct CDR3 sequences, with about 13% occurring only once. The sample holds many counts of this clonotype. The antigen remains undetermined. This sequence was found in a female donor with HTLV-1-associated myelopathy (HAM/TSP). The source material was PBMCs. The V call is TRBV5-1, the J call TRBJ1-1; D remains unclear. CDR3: CASRAVLNTEAFF. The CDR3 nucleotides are TGCGCCAGCAGAGCTGTCTTGAACACTGAAGCTTTCTTT.